The rows below give T cell receptor beta chains drawn from one sample of a study of T cells in Graves' hyperthyroidism and ophthalmopathy. TCRdb itself ran the multiplex PCR reads through MiXCR, one entry per CDR3 protein. The table includes some 500,000 distinct CDR3 sequences, around 15% detected once. The material sequenced was blood. These receptors all stem from a woman between 18 and 29 years old with Graves' hyperthyroidism. Each CDR3 is given with its conserved first and last residue. Each record gives: D gene, J gene, V gene, clone size, CDR3 DNA, CDR3 protein. D genes are given only for firm matches. Size is omitted from some rows. Given values are once, few, many or a class for expanded clones.

>-|TRBJ1-4|TRBV5-5|many
TGTGCCAGCAGCTCGGCAGGGGTGAATCAAAAACTGTTTTTT
CASSSAGVNQKLFF
>-|TRBJ2-5|TRBV7-8|many
TGTGCCAGCAGCCCTGTGGGTAGCAACCACCAAGAGACCCAGTACTTC
CASSPVGSNHQETQYF
>TRBD2|TRBJ2-1|TRBV20-1|many
TGCAGTGCTAGTAGAGGCGGGAGGGCCGATGAGCAGTTCTTC
CSASRGGRADEQFF
>TRBD1|TRBJ1-6|TRBV5-6|-
TGTGCCAGCAGCTTAACCGGGACAGGGGTTACGAGCTCCTATAATTCACCCCTCCACTTT
CASSLTGTGVTSSYNSPLHF
>-|TRBJ2-7|TRBV4-1|few
TGCGCCAGCAGCCCGGGCTGGGGAGTTTACGAGCAGTACTTC
CASSPGWGVYEQYF
>TRBD2|TRBJ2-7|TRBV3-1|-
TGTGCCAGCAGCCAAGATAGCGGGATGGGGCGCGAGCAGTACTTC
CASSQDSGMGREQYF
>TRBD2|TRBJ2-1|TRBV12-3/TRBV12-4|many
TGTGCCAGCAGACCCATTACTAGCGCTTTGCAGTTCTTC
CASRPITSALQFF
>TRBD1|TRBJ1-2|TRBV28|few
TGTGCCAGCAGCCTAGACAGGGGGTCTTGGGGCTACACCTTC
CASSLDRGSWGYTF
>-|TRBJ1-6|TRBV18|many
TGTGCCAGCTCACCACCGTCGGTTGCGGGTAATTCACCCCTCCACTTT
CASSPPSVAGNSPLHF
>-|TRBJ2-5|TRBV7-3|many
TGTGCCAGCAGCTACCACCCGGACAGTCAAGAGACCCAGTACTTC
CASSYHPDSQETQYF
>-|TRBJ1-5|TRBV28|many
TGTGCCAGCACTTCAGGCAATCAGCCCCAGCATTTT
CASTSGNQPQHF
>-|TRBJ2-1|TRBV2|many
TGTGCCAGCAGCCGAGGGGCGGCAGCGGAGCAGTTCTTC
CASSRGAAAEQFF
>-|TRBJ1-2|TRBV27|many
TGTGCCAGCAGTTCACGGGGGGGCTATGGCTACACCTTC
CASSSRGGYGYTF
>-|TRBJ1-4|TRBV27|many
TGTGCCAGCAGTTTACTGGGGCTGGGTGAAAAACTGTTTTTT
CASSLLGLGEKLFF
>-|TRBJ2-1|TRBV12-3/TRBV12-4|many
TGTGCCAGCGGGAGAATTGGCAATGAGCAGTTCTTC
CASGRIGNEQFF
>-|TRBJ1-1|TRBV30|-
TGTGCCTGGAGTGGACTTGGGCCGAACACTGAAGCTTTCTTT
CAWSGLGPNTEAFF
>TRBD1|TRBJ1-5|TRBV5-1|-
TGCGCCAGCAGAAGGACAGGCAGAAACGATCAGCCCCAGCATTTT
CASRRTGRNDQPQHF
>TRBD1|TRBJ2-3|TRBV2|many
TGTGCCAGCAGGCCCGGGACAGGGGGCCTAGATACGCAGTATTTT
CASRPGTGGLDTQYF
>-|TRBJ1-1|TRBV3-1|many
TGTGCCAGCAGCCAGAGGGGGGTAGATGAAGCTTTCTTT
CASSQRGVDEAFF
>-|TRBJ1-2|TRBV2|many
TGTGCCAGCAGTGACCACAAGGACTACTATGGCTACACCTTC
CASSDHKDYYGYTF
>TRBD1|TRBJ2-3|TRBV18|many
TGTGCCAGCTCACCTATCCTTCCGGGACAGGGTAACACAGATACGCAGTATTTT
CASSPILPGQGNTDTQYF
>-|TRBJ2-5|TRBV24-1|many
TGTGCCACCAGTGAGCAAACAGAATATCAAGAGACCCAGTACTTC
CATSEQTEYQETQYF